These 14 T cell receptor beta chains were sequenced from one sample in a study of glioma-infiltrating T cells after dendritic cell vaccination. The protocol was immunoSEQ multiplex PCR, while the TCRdb copy is restricted to in-frame clones and leaves out a portion. This repertoire shows around 58,000 clones, roughly four fifths found once; its top ten account for 9% to 10%. Specimen: blood, collected before dendritic cell vaccination. The source is a human donor with glioblastoma.

V and J are TRBV7-9 and TRBJ1-6; no clear D gene. Germline CDR1 SEHNR, CDR2 FQNEAQ (reference sequence). CDR3 length: 15 amino acids. Trimming shortened V by 5 bases and J by 6 bases, and 14 bases separated the two germline ends. CDR3 in DNA: TGTGCCAGCAGCCACGGAGACGAAATTAATTCACCCCTCCACTTT. Its protein product is CASSHGDEINSPLHF.

The rearrangement joins TRBV28 to TRBJ1-2, with D possibly TRBD1 on 6 matching bases. This CDR3 has 14 residues. The germline V gene has CDR1 MDHEN and CDR2 SYDVKM. The V and J ends lost 4 bases and 4 bases respectively, with 13 bases between them. The CDR3 DNA follows: TGTGCCAGCAGTTGGAGACAGGAGAGCTATGGCTACACCTTC. Its protein product is CASSWRQESYGYTF.

This clone was detected only once. The V and J genes are TRBV30 and TRBJ2-1; 11 nucleotides match TRBD2. V lost 2 bases and J lost 8; bases outside the gene matches: 2. CDR3 length: 13 amino acids. Germline V lookup: CDR1 GTSNPN, CDR2 SVGIG (reference sequence). CDR3 protein: CAWSPGLADEQFF. In DNA form, the CDR3 reads TGTGCCTGGAGTCCGGGACTAGCGGATGAGCAGTTCTTC.

The count of this clone is one. The J gene is TRBJ2-2, the V gene TRBV4-2, with TRBD2 as a possible D gene (6 bases). V was clipped by 4 bases and J by 6 bases, with 12 bases between them. The germline CDR1 and CDR2 sequences are LGHNA and YNFKEQ. The CDR3 totals 14 residues. This chain's CDR3 is CASSLGGVAGELFF. In DNA, the CDR3 is TGTGCCAGCAGCCTGGGGGGTGTGGCCGGGGAGCTGTTTTTT.

The DNA of the CDR3 is TGCGCCAGCAGCCAGGGCTGGGGACAGGGTACAGATACGCAGTATTTT. Protein sequence: CASSQGWGQGTDTQYF. The V call is TRBV5-1, the J call TRBJ2-3, with 9 bases matching TRBD1. Per the germline V gene, CDR1 is SGHRS and CDR2 is YFSETQ. Losses at the gene ends were 4 bases for V and 3 bases for J; bases not matched to a gene: 9. The CDR3 length is 16 residues.

Comment on this clone: This sample includes further DNA sequences coding for the same CDR3. The CDR3 DNA sequence: TGCGCCAGCAGCCAATTGACAGGGGGAAACACTGAAGCTTTCTTT. Residues: CASSQLTGGNTEAFF. This sequence joins TRBV4-1 and TRBJ1-1; TRBD1 matches at 9 bases. V was pared by 2 bases and J by 2 bases, with 3 bases of the junction left unmatched. From germline, CDR1 is MGHRA and CDR2 YSYEKL. There are 15 residues in the CDR3.

The chain carries TRBV7-2 and TRBJ2-3; 7 positions agree with TRBD2. After removal of 2 bases from V and 2 bases from J, the junction contained 4 bases not matched to a gene. CDR3 length: 15 residues. From germline, CDR1 is SGHTA and CDR2 FQGNSA. This chain's CDR3 is CASSLSGRTTDTQYF. CDR3 nucleotide sequence: TGTGCCAGCAGCTTATCCGGGAGGACCACAGATACGCAGTATTTT.

This clone was found a few times. The J gene is TRBJ2-5, the V gene TRBV7-2; TRBD2 matches at 13 bases. V shed 5 bases, J shed 2 bases, and the junction held 11 bases outside the gene matches. Germline-derived CDR1 and CDR2 are SGHTA and FQGNSA. CDR3 length equals 18 residues. CDR3 nucleotides: TGTGCCAGCAGCCTCCGACTAGCGGGGGGTGGATCGCAAGAGACCCAGTACTTC. Protein product: CASSLRLAGGGSQETQYF.

The rearrangement uses TRBV5-1 and TRBJ2-3; 9 bases agree with TRBD2. V shed 4 bases, J shed 0 bases, and the junction held 6 bases outside the gene matches. Germline CDR1 and CDR2: SGHRS and YFSETQ. The CDR3 contains 16 residues. CDR3 in amino acids: CASSTRGLASTDTQYF. CDR3 sequence (DNA): TGCGCCAGCAGCACCCGGGGACTAGCTAGCACAGATACGCAGTATTTT.

The rearrangement joins TRBV6-5 to TRBJ2-2; TRBD2 might be the D (6 bases). The CDR3 runs 14 residues. Looked up from germline, CDR1 is MNHEY and CDR2 is SVGAGI. Trimming shortened V by 2 bases and J by 6 bases, and 10 bases separated the two germline ends. CDR3 loop: CASSYERVAGELFF. For the CDR3, the DNA is TGTGCCAGCAGTTACGAGCGGGTGGCCGGGGAGCTGTTTTTT.

The chain links TRBV27 to TRBJ1-6, with 10 bases fitting TRBD1. V dropped 3 bases and J dropped 8; count of bases not matched to a gene: 4. The CDR3 is 15 residues long. The germline V gene encodes CDR1 MNHEY and CDR2 SMNVEV (reference sequence). The DNA of the CDR3 is TGTGCCAGCAGTTTTGGGGGACAGGGGTATTCACCCCTCCACTTT. This gives the protein CASSFGGQGYSPLHF.

J is TRBJ2-5 and V is TRBV7-6; TRBD2 matches at 9 bases. This CDR3 contains 15 residues. With V trimmed by 5 bases and J by 1 base, 5 bases remained unmatched. Looked up from germline, CDR1 is SGHVS and CDR2 is FNYEAQ. The CDR3 loop is CASSVSGGPQETQYF. The CDR3 DNA is TGTGCCAGCAGCGTTAGCGGGGGCCCCCAAGAGACCCAGTACTTC.

V and J are TRBV2 and TRBJ2-5, with TRBD2 matching 10 bases. V lost 8 bases, J lost 5 bases, and 11 bases stayed unmatched. Per the germline V gene, CDR1 is SNHLY and CDR2 is FYNNEI. This CDR3 has 15 amino acids. The CDR3 nucleotides read TGTGCCAGCGGACGAGCTAGCGGGGGCGGGGAGACCCAGTACTTC. Amino acids: CASGRASGGGETQYF.

The chain links TRBV11-2 to TRBJ2-1, with D possibly TRBD1 on 7 matching bases. The germline V and J ends were trimmed by 4 bases and 5 bases, with 15 bases remaining between them. The CDR3 runs 15 residues. The germline gives CDR1 SGHAT, CDR2 FQNNGV. CDR3 amino acids: CASSSFRGEDNEQFF. The CDR3 DNA is TGTGCCAGCAGCTCCTTCAGGGGGGAGGACAATGAGCAGTTCTTC. The full variable domain, completed using reference TRBV11-2 and TRBJ2-1, is EAGVAQSPRYKIIEKRQSVAFWCNPISGHATLYWYQQILGQGPKLLIQFQNNGVVDDSQLPKDRFSAERLKGVDSTLKIQPAKLEDSAVYLCASSSFRGEDNEQFFGPGTRLTVL.